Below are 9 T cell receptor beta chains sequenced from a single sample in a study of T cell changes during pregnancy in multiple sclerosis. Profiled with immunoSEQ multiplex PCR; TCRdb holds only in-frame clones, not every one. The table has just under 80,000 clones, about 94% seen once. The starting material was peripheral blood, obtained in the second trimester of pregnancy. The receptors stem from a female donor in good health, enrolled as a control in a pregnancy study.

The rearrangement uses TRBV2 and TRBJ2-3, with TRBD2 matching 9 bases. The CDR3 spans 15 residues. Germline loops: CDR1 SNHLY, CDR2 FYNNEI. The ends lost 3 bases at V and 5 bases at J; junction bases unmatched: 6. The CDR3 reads CASSELAGAGDTQYF. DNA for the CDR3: TGTGCCAGCAGTGAGTTAGCGGGGGCGGGAGATACGCAGTATTTT.

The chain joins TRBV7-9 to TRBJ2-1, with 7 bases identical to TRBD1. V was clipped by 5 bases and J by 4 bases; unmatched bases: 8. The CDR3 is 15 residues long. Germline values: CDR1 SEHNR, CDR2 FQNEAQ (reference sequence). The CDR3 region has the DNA TGTGCCAGCAGCCCGGGACAGTTCCTTTACAATGAGCAGTTCTTC. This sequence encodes CASSPGQFLYNEQFF.

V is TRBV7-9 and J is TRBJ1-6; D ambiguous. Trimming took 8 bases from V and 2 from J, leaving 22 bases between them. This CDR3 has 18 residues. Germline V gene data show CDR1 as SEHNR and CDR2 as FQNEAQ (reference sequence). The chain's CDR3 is CASGVGAEQSAYNSPLHF. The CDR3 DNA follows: TGTGCCAGCGGAGTGGGAGCCGAGCAAAGCGCCTATAATTCACCCCTCCACTTT.

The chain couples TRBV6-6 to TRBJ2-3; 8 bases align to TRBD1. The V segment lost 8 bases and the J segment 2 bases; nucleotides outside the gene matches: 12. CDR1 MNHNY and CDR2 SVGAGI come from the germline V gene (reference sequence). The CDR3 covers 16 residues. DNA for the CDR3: TGTGCCAGCGTCAAACGTCAGGGGGCCTACACAGATACGCAGTATTTT. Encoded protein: CASVKRQGAYTDTQYF.

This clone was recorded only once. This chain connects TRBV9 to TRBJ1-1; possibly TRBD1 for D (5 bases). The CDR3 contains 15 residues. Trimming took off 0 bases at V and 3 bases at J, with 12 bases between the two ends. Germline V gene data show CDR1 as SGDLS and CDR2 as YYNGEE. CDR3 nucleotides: TGTGCCAGCAGCGTAGGGGCCCGACAGCACACTGAAGCTTTCTTT. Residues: CASSVGARQHTEAFF.

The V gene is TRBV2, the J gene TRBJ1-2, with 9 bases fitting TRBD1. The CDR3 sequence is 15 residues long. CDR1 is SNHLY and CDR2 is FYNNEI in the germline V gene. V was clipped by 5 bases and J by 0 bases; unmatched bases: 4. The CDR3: CASSRDRGANYGYTF. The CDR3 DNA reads TGTGCCAGCAGTCGAGACAGGGGGGCTAACTATGGCTACACCTTC.

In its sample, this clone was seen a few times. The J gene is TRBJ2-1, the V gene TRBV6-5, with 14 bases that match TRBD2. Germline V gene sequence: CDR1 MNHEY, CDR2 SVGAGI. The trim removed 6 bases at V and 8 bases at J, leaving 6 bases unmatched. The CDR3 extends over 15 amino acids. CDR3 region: CASSATSGGADEQFF. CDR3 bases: TGTGCCAGCAGCGCGACTAGCGGGGGGGCCGATGAGCAGTTCTTC.

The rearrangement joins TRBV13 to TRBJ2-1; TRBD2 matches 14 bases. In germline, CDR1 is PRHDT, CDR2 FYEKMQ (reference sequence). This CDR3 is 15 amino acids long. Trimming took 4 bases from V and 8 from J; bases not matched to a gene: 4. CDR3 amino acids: CASSYRLAGGHEQFF. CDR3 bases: TGTGCCAGCAGCTATCGACTAGCGGGGGGGCATGAGCAGTTCTTC.

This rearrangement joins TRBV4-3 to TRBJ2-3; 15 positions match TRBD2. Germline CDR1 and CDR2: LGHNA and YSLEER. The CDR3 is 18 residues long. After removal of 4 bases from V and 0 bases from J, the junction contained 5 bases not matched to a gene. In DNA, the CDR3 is TGCGCCAGCAGCCTAGAGGGACTAGCGGGGGGAAGCACAGATACGCAGTATTTT. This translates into CASSLEGLAGGSTDTQYF.